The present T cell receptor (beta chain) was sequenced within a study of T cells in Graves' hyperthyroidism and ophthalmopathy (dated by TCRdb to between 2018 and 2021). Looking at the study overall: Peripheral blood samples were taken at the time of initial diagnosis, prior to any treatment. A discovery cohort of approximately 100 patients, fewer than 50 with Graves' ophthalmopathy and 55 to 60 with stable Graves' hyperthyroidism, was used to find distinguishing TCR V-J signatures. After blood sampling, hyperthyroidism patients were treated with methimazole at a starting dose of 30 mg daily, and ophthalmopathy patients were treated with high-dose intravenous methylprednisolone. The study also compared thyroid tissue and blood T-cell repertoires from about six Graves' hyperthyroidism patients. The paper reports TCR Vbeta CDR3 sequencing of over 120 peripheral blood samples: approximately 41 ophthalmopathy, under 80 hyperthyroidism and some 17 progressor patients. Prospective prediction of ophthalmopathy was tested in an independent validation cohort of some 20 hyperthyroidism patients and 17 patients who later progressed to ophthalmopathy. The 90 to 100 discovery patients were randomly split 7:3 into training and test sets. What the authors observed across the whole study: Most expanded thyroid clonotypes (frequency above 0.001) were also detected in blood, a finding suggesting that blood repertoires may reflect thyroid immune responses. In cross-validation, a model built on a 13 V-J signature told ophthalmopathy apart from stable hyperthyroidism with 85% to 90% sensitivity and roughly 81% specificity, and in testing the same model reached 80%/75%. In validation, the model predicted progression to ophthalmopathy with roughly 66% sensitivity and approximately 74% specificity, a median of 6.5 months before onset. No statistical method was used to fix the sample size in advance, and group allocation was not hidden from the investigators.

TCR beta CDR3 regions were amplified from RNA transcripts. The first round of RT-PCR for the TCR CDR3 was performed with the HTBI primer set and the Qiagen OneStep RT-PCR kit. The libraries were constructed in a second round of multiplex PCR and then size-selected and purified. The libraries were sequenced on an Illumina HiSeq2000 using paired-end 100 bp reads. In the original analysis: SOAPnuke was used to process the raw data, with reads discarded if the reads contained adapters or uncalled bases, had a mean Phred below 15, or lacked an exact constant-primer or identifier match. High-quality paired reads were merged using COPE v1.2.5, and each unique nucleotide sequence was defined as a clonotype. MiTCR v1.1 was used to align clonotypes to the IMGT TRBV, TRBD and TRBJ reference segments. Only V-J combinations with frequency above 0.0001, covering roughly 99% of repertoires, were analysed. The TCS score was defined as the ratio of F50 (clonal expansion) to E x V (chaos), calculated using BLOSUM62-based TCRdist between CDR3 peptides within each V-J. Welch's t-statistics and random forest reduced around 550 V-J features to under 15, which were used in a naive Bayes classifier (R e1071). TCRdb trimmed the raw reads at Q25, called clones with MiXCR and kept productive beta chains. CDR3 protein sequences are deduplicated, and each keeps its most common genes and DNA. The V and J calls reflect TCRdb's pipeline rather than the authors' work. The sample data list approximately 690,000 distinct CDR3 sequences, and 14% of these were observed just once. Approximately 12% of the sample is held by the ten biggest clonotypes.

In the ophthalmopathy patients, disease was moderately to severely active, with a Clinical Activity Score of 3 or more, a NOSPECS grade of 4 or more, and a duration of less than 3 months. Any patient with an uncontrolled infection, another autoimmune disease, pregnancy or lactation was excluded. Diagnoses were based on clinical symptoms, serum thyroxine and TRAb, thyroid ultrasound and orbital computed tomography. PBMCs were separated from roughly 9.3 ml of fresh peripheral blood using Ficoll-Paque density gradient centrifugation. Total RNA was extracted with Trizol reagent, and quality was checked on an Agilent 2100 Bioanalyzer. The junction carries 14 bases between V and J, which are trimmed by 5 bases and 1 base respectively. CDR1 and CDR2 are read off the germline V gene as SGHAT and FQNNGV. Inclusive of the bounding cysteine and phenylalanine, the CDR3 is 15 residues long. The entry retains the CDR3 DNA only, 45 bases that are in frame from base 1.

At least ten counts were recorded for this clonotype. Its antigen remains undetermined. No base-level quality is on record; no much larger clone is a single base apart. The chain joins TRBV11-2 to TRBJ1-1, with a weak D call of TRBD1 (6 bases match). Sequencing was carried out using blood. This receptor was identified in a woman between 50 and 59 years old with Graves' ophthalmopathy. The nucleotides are TGTGCCAGCAGCCCAAGAGGGGGAACGAACACTGAAGCTTTCTTT. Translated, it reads CASSPRGGTNTEAFF. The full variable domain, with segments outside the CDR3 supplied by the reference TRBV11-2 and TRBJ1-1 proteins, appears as EAGVAQSPRYKIIEKRQSVAFWCNPISGHATLYWYQQILGQGPKLLIQFQNNGVVDDSQLPKDRFSAERLKGVDSTLKIQPAKLEDSAVYLCASSPRGGTNTEAFFGQGTRLTVV.